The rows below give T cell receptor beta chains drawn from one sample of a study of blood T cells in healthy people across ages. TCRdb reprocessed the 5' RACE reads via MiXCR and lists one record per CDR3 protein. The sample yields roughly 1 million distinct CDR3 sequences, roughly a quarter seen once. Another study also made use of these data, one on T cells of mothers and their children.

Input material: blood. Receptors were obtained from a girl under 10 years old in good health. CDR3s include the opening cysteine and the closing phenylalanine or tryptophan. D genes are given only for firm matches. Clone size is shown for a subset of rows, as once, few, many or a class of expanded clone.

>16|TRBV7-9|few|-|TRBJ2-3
CASSLDGGPPTGTQYF
TGTGCCAGCAGCTTAGACGGGGGCCCCCCCACAGGTACGCAGTATTTT
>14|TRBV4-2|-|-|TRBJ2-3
CASSQEVGSPTQYF
TGTGCCAGCAGCCAAGAGGTAGGGTCACCTACGCAGTATTTT
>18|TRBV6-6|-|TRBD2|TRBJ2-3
CASSPGTSGLSSTDTQYF
TGTGCCAGCAGTCCAGGGACTAGCGGCTTATCTAGCACAGATACGCAGTATTTT
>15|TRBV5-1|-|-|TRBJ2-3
CASGPVLRTPGTQYF
TGCGCCAGCGGACCTGTACTTAGGACGCCGGGTACGCAGTATTTT
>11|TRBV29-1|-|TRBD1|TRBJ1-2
CSAGQGYGYTF
TGCAGCGCCGGACAGGGCTATGGCTACACCTTC
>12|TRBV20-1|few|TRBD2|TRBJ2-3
CSAWTSVDTQYF
TGCAGTGCTTGGACTAGCGTAGATACGCAGTATTTT
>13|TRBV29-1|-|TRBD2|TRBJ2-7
CSVEPGGPSEQYF
TGCAGCGTTGAACCGGGAGGGCCCTCCGAGCAGTACTTC
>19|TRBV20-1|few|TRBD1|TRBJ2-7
CSARDSGTGGYLGYYEQYF
TGCAGTGCTAGAGATTCGGGGACAGGGGGCTATTTGGGTTACTACGAGCAGTACTTC
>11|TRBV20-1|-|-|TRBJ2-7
CSALSTYEQYF
TGCAGTGCTCTTTCTACCTACGAGCAGTACTTC
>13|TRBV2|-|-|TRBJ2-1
CASSETDFREQFF
TGTGCCAGCAGTGAAACCGATTTTCGTGAGCAGTTCTTC
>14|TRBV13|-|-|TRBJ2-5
CASSLELLGETQYF
TGTGCCAGCAGCTTAGAACTCTTGGGGGAGACCCAGTACTTC
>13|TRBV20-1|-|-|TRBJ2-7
CSARDEPSYEQYF
TGCAGTGCTAGAGATGAACCCTCCTACGAGCAGTACTTC